This T cell receptor (beta chain) was identified during a study of T cells after yellow fever vaccination (dated by TCRdb to between 2017 and 2020). A note on the overall study: The SMART-Seq v4 Ultra Low Input RNA kit was used to prepare libraries from fractions with low cell numbers. Blood samples were taken at several timepoints before and after primary and secondary immunization, and bulk PBMC replicates and cell subsets were isolated. Two healthy male donors made up the cohort, one aged 18 to 29 years and the other aged 30 to 40 years. Bulk TCR alpha and beta repertoires were sequenced longitudinally to track T-cell clones before and after primary and booster YFV17D yellow fever vaccination.

Broader findings and caveats from the paper: Compared with the primary T-cell response, the secondary T-cell response was faster but weaker, reaching its peak on day 5 rather than on day 15. Because the study included only two donors, the extent to which the findings can be generalized is limited. A small fraction of clonotypes appeared in both the CD4 and CD8 compartments, likely as a result of convergent recombination. After the booster, most of the clones that had expanded following primary vaccination were detected again (almost 98% of CD4 and roughly 88% of CD8), which suggests that memory was broadly maintained. Computational filtering was required because FACS-sorted repertoires could contain abundant contaminating clonotypes from the bulk population.

The treatment or condition label corresponds to: live attenuated yellow fever vaccine strain. At each blood-draw timepoint, two biological replicates of bulk PBMCs were obtained. PBMCs were isolated from peripheral blood using a standard Ficoll-Paque protocol. TriZol was used to extract RNA from bulk PBMCs, from CD4 and CD8 fractions, and from dextramer-positive and dextramer-negative fractions. The CDR3, from cysteine to phenylalanine, totals 11 residues. Only the CDR3 part of the read is kept: 33 bases, read in frame from the first base. V is shortened by 6 bases, J by 8 bases, and the region joining them spans 13 bases. From a lookup of the germline V gene (reference sequence), CDR1 and CDR2 are DFQATT and SNEGSKA. For this clonotype: What this receptor recognizes is not known. Base quality data are lacking; no much larger clone is found one base away.

TCR cDNA was synthesized by 5'RACE template switching, which introduced a universal primer site and unique molecular identifiers. cDNA synthesis was primed from both the TCR alpha and TCR beta constant segments. Libraries were amplified in two PCR steps, with sample barcodes and sequencing adapters added in the second step. Sequencing of libraries was done on Illumina HiSeq 2500 (2x100 bp) or NovaSeq (2x150 bp). As for how the authors treated the data: Reads were demultiplexed and collapsed into UMI consensus sequences with MIGEC, and V(D)J alignment was performed with MiXCR. Using edgeR on replicate PBMC samples, clonotypes were called vaccine-responding if FDR was below 0.01 and the log2 fold change was above 5 up to day 15. Each bulk clonotype was labeled CD4 or CD8 based on which sequenced repertoire, CD4 or CD8, contained the clonotype at higher abundance. Starting from the raw public reads, TCRdb applied fastp trimming at Q25, assembled clones with MiXCR and retained in-frame beta chains. When rows share a CDR3 protein, they turn into one entry using the most common DNA and genes. The V and J calls were determined by TCRdb, not by the authors. The sample table contains 450,000 to 550,000 distinct CDR3 sequences; only one count was recorded for about a fifth of them. Clones ranked in the top ten supply roughly a sixth of the sample.

This receptor was identified in a man in his late teens or twenties who received the YFV17D yellow fever vaccine. This sample comprised PBMCs, obtained more than 20 days after the first yellow fever vaccination. The chain is assembled from TRBV20-1 and TRBJ1-1; too little of a D gene remains to name it. CDR3 sequence: CSAPHRGEAFF. In nucleotide form, the sequence is TGCAGTGCGCCCCATCGGGGAGAAGCTTTCTTT.